Below, 15 T cell receptor beta chains from the same sample are listed, as sequenced in a study of Ad26.COV2.S vaccination and SARS-CoV-2 variants. Clones were sequenced by immunoSEQ multiplex PCR, and TCRdb holds only the in-frame ones, with some missing. Of about 370,000 clones listed, 75% to 90% are singletons. Indicated treatment: approximately 18 received Ad26.COV2.S at low or high dose, single or two shots; 5 received placebo; per-sample allocation not given. After the first vaccine or placebo injection, samples were drawn on day 63. Sequencing used peripheral blood, obtained in a trial of Ad26.COV2.S vaccine versus placebo. These receptors originate from a person between 18 and 59 years old who received the Ad26.COV2.S COVID-19 vaccine or a placebo.

The rearrangement joins TRBV2 to TRBJ1-6; D is ambiguous. Looked up from germline, CDR1 is SNHLY and CDR2 is FYNNEI. The CDR3 is 13 residues long. Trimming left V 6 bases short and J 4 bases short, with 7 bases between. CDR3 DNA sequence: TGTGCCAGCAGGGACTCTTATAATTCACCCCTCCACTTT. Translation: CASRDSYNSPLHF.

The chain carries TRBV7-2 and TRBJ2-7, with a tentative D call TRBD2 (5 bases). Germline CDR1 is SGHTA and CDR2 is FQGNSA. The V and J ends lost 2 bases and 0 bases respectively, with 14 bases between them. The length of the CDR3 is 16 residues. CDR3 amino acids: CASSLLLAKSSYEQYF. CDR3 DNA: TGTGCCAGCAGCTTACTCTTAGCGAAAAGCTCCTACGAGCAGTACTTC.

Only one count was recorded for this clone. The CDR3 bases are TGTGCCACGAGACCGGGACAGGGGGGGACCCAGTACTTC. This sequence encodes CATRPGQGGTQYF. V usage is TRBV6-5 and J usage is TRBJ2-5; 11 bases align to TRBD1. The CDR3 spans 13 residues. Losses at the gene ends were 10 bases for V and 7 bases for J; bases not matched to a gene: 8. From germline, CDR1 is MNHEY and CDR2 SVGAGI.

This clone turned up a few times. Here the CDR3 reads CASSFRNMDLHF. DNA of the CDR3: TGTGCCAGCAGCTTTCGTAATATGGACCTCCACTTT. The rearrangement joins TRBV7-9 to TRBJ1-6; D is ambiguous. Germline V gene data show CDR1 as SEHNR and CDR2 as FQNEAQ (reference sequence). V was cut by 3 bases and J by 15 bases, with 12 bases left in between. The CDR3 is 12 residues long.

The chain links TRBV13 to TRBJ2-6, with D tentatively TRBD1 (6 bases). The germline V gene has CDR1 PRHDT and CDR2 FYEKMQ (reference sequence). Trimming cost V 0 bases and J 0 bases, with 12 bases left between them. This CDR3 spans 18 amino acids. The CDR3 coding sequence is TGTGCCAGCAGCTTAGGCGACAGGTTTTCCTCTGGGGCCAACGTCCTGACTTTC. Residues: CASSLGDRFSSGANVLTF. Together with reference TRBV13 and TRBJ2-6, the CDR3 gives the full variable domain: AAGVIQSPRHLIKEKRETATLKCYPIPRHDTVYWYQQGPGQDPQFLISFYEKMQSDKGSIPDRFSAQQFSDYHSELNMSSLELGDSALYFCASSLGDRFSSGANVLTFGAGSRLTVL.

The gene calls are TRBV2 and TRBJ2-2, with D perhaps matching TRBD2 (5 bases). This CDR3 contains 11 residues. Per the germline V gene, CDR1 is SNHLY and CDR2 is FYNNEI. Trimming took off 6 bases at V and 9 bases at J, with 8 bases between the two ends. The CDR3 loop is CASSGVRELFF. The CDR3 DNA follows: TGTGCCAGCAGCGGGGTCCGGGAGCTGTTTTTT.

The chain links TRBV4-3 to TRBJ1-4; D gene uncertain. Germline V gives CDR1 LGHNA, CDR2 YSLEER. V lost 1 base and J lost 11, with 11 bases in between. This CDR3 spans 13 amino acids. In DNA form, the CDR3 reads TGCGCCAGCAGCCAAGCGTGGGCGGGTAAACTGTTTTTT. Protein product: CASSQAWAGKLFF.

The chain couples TRBV27 to TRBJ2-2; 10 bases map to TRBD2. With V trimmed by 6 bases and J by 4 bases, 5 bases remained unmatched. The CDR3 is 15 amino acids. From germline, CDR1 is MNHEY and CDR2 SMNVEV (reference sequence). The CDR3 DNA follows: TGTGCCAGCAGCCTGGCTAGCGGGGGCACCGGGGAGCTGTTTTTT. It specifies CASSLASGGTGELFF.

The chain links TRBV5-1 to TRBJ1-1; 7 nucleotides agree with TRBD1. V shed 3 bases and J 1 base; nucleotides not matched to a gene: 6. CDR3 length: 15 residues. Per the germline V gene, CDR1 is SGHRS and CDR2 is YFSETQ. The CDR3 bases are TGCGCCAGCAGCTCCCTAACAGGGGAGAACACTGAAGCTTTCTTT. As protein: CASSSLTGENTEAFF.

This chain connects TRBV12-3 or TRBV12-4 to TRBJ1-5, with a tentative D call TRBD1 (5 bases). V was trimmed by 5 bases and J by 4 bases, leaving 6 bases between them. The CDR3 sequence is 12 residues long. The CDR3 nucleotides are TGTGCCAGCAGTGAGGGGAATCAGCCCCAGCATTTT. Its protein product is CASSEGNQPQHF.

The rearrangement joins TRBV14 to TRBJ2-1; 7 bases are shared with TRBD1. The CDR3 sequence is 16 residues long. V dropped 2 bases and J dropped 1; count of bases not matched to a gene: 5. Germline values: CDR1 SGHDN, CDR2 FVKESK. The DNA for the CDR3 is TGTGCCAGCAGCCAAACAGGGGAGAGATCCTACAATGAGCAGTTCTTC. Its translation: CASSQTGERSYNEQFF.

A single count supports this clone. The chain employs TRBV5-4 and TRBJ2-1; 8 bases agree with TRBD2. CDR3 length: 14 residues. V was clipped by 7 bases and J by 4 bases; unmatched bases: 7. Germline CDR1 is SGHNT and CDR2 is YYREEE (reference sequence). CDR3 in DNA: TGTGCCAGCCAAAGCGGGGGAGTTTACAATGAGCAGTTCTTC. Residues: CASQSGGVYNEQFF.

The table lists this clone with a count of one. CDR3 loop: CASSYGGGGEEAFF. The CDR3 nucleotides are TGTGCCAGCAGCTACGGCGGGGGAGGGGAAGAAGCTTTCTTT. The chain is built from TRBV5-4 and TRBJ1-1; D might be TRBD1 (5 bases). V lost 3 bases to trimming and J lost 8 bases, with 17 bases between them. CDR3 length: 14 residues. Germline CDR1 is SGHNT and CDR2 is YYREEE (reference sequence).

This chain uses TRBV7-2 with TRBJ1-2, with a tentative D call TRBD1 (5 bases). With 6 bases removed from V and 3 bases from J, the gap between germline ends came to 11 bases. Germline V gene sequence: CDR1 SGHTA, CDR2 FQGNSA. The CDR3 extends over 13 amino acids. The CDR3 loop reads CASSTVGDYGYTF. CDR3 coding DNA: TGTGCCAGCAGTACCGTAGGGGACTATGGCTACACCTTC.

In its sample, this clone was seen a few times. The V call is TRBV4-3, the J call TRBJ2-6, with D maybe TRBD1 (6 bases). V was trimmed by 1 base and J by 4 bases, leaving 11 bases between them. Germline V gives CDR1 LGHNA, CDR2 YSLEER. The CDR3 sequence is 16 residues long. CDR3 bases: TGCGCCAGCAGCCAAGTTCTTCAGGGGGGGGCCAACGTCCTGACTTTC. Translation: CASSQVLQGGANVLTF.